The 17 T cell receptor beta chains listed next were all sequenced from one sample in a study of CD8 T cells in ankylosing spondylitis. Study-wide points: A motif of eight highly homologous TCR beta variants was seen as apparently characteristic of ankylosing spondylitis blood.

TCRdb passed the 5' RACE reads through MiXCR, listing each CDR3 protein once. The sample contains more than 400,000 distinct CDR3 sequences, about 5% of which appear only once. Their target antigens are unknown. The sequenced sample consisted of blood, either unsorted or a sorted T cell fraction (not recorded which). The receptor source for this set is a male donor with ankylosing spondylitis.

This clonotype was detected ten times or more. The chain joins TRBV10-2 to TRBJ2-7, with D possibly TRBD1 on 5 matching bases. The CDR3 is made up of 11 amino acids. The germline gives CDR1 WSHSY, CDR2 SAAADI. Trimming took 7 bases from V and 7 from J, leaving 11 bases between them. CDR3 in DNA: TGCGCCAGCAAGGGGTCTAGGGAGCAGTACTTC. It codes for CASKGSREQYF.

There are many counts of this clonotype. The chain is built from TRBV5-1 and TRBJ2-7; 9 bases are a match to TRBD1. With V trimmed by 5 bases and J by 0 bases, 3 bases remained unmatched. In germline, CDR1 is SGHRS, CDR2 YFSETQ. CDR3 length: 14 residues. The CDR3 loop is CASRGQGLSYEQYF. As DNA, the CDR3 is TGCGCCAGCAGGGGACAGGGCCTCTCCTACGAGCAGTACTTC.

This clonotype was picked up many times. The chain has TRBV6-1 and TRBJ1-1; maybe TRBD1 (5 bases). The germline CDR1 and CDR2 sequences are MNHNS and SASEGT. CDR3 size: 16 residues. The V and J ends lost 6 bases and 2 bases respectively, with 19 bases between them. CDR3 protein: CASSPFEGRKNTEAFF. The CDR3, as DNA: TGTGCCAGCAGCCCATTTGAGGGACGGAAAAACACTGAAGCTTTCTTT.

This clonotype was counted only a few times. V is TRBV10-3 and J is TRBJ2-3; a weak D match, TRBD1 (5 bases). The germline V gene encodes CDR1 ENHRY and CDR2 SYGVKD. The length of the CDR3 is 14 residues. Trimming removed 4 bases at V and 2 bases at J, with 10 bases between. CDR3 nucleotide sequence: TGTGCCATCAGTGGAAGGGGCTCCACAGATACGCAGTATTTT. Translation gives CAISGRGSTDTQYF.

In this sample, this clonotype turned up many times. The junction shows a germline mismatch at one end, possibly a read error. The gene calls are TRBV29-1 and TRBJ1-1; D gene uncertain. The germline V gene has CDR1 SQVTM and CDR2 ANQGSEA. The CDR3 contains 9 residues. The CDR3 nucleotides are TGCAGCGTGACTACTGAGGCTTTCTTT. This translates into CSVTTEAFF.

This clonotype was picked up many times. This may come from a read error, since a much larger clone is one base off. The V call is TRBV12-3 or TRBV12-4, the J call TRBJ1-1; D unclear. The V end was cut by 2 bases, the J end by 1 base, with 5 bases between. This CDR3 spans 13 amino acids. The CDR3 here is CASSLWWNTEAFF. The DNA for the CDR3 is TGTGCCAGCAGTTTATGGTGGAACACTGAAGCTTTCTTT.

The rearrangement links TRBV7-9 to TRBJ2-5, with a possible D match to TRBD2 (5 bases). The germline V gene encodes CDR1 SEHNR and CDR2 FQNEAQ (reference sequence). CDR3 length equals 16 residues. V was clipped by 1 base and J by 4 bases, with 16 bases between them. DNA of the CDR3: TGTGCCAGCAGCTTAGGACTAACAGACTCGGGAGAGACCCAGTACTTC. Encoded protein: CASSLGLTDSGETQYF.

This clonotype came up many times. The V and J genes are TRBV6-2 or TRBV6-3 and TRBJ1-2; no clear D. The V gene lost 6 bases and the J gene lost 8 bases, with 22 bases spanning the gap. CDR1 is MNHEY and CDR2 is SVGEGT in the germline V gene. The length of the CDR3 is 15 residues. The chain's CDR3 is CASSEEVKSHRGYTF. The CDR3 DNA is TGTGCCAGCAGCGAAGAGGTTAAATCTCATCGAGGCTACACCTTC.

In this sample, this clonotype turned up a few times. V and J are TRBV20-1 and TRBJ2-3; 11 bases align to TRBD1. CDR3 length: 16 amino acids. The V segment lost 4 bases and the J segment 3 bases; nucleotides outside the gene matches: 9. Germline V gene sequence: CDR1 DFQATT, CDR2 SNEGSKA (reference sequence). CDR3 residues: CSAIGWRDRGTDTQYF. Written as DNA, the CDR3 is TGCAGTGCTATCGGTTGGAGGGACAGGGGGACAGATACGCAGTATTTT.

The sample holds many counts of this clonotype. The chain carries TRBV20-1 and TRBJ1-5; D possibly corresponds to TRBD1 (6 bases). The CDR3 consists of 13 residues. The V and J ends lost 5 bases and 5 bases respectively, with 13 bases between them. Germline V gene data show CDR1 as DFQATT and CDR2 as SNEGSKA (reference sequence). The CDR3 DNA is TGCAGTGCTTTTTGGGACACCGATCAGCCCCAGCATTTT. As protein: CSAFWDTDQPQHF.

This clonotype was picked up many times. V and J are TRBV6-1 and TRBJ1-1; D is uncertain. CDR1 and CDR2 from the germline V gene are MNHNS and SASEGT. The CDR3 consists of 17 residues. Trimming took 1 base from V and 4 from J, leaving 19 bases between them. This CDR3 reads CASSEELWTDMGTEAFF. The CDR3, as DNA: TGTGCCAGCAGTGAAGAACTCTGGACGGATATGGGCACTGAAGCTTTCTTT.

There are many counts of this clonotype. The chain carries TRBV4-1 and TRBJ2-2; possibly TRBD2 for D (6 bases). The CDR3 has 16 amino acids. Trimming cost V 0 bases and J 5 bases, with 13 bases left between them. The V gene's germline CDR1 is MGHRA and CDR2 YSYEKL. The chain's CDR3 is CASSQDNRGKTGELFF. Written as DNA, the CDR3 is TGCGCCAGCAGCCAAGATAATCGGGGGAAGACCGGGGAGCTGTTTTTT.

This clonotype was counted ten times or more. The chain carries TRBV20-1 and TRBJ1-1; maybe TRBD1 (5 bases). The length of the CDR3 is 14 residues. CDR1 and CDR2 from the germline V gene are DFQATT and SNEGSKA (reference sequence). Trimming shortened V by 8 bases and J by 5 bases, and 21 bases separated the two germline ends. The CDR3 coding sequence is TGCAGTACACTAGGGCTTAAGGGGAGTACTGAAGCTTTCTTT. Its protein product is CSTLGLKGSTEAFF.

This clonotype was detected many times. V is TRBV12-3 or TRBV12-4 and J is TRBJ2-2, with 9 bases that match TRBD1. Germline trimming cut 8 bases from V and 1 base from J; bases unmatched to any gene: 11. This CDR3 contains 17 residues. The CDR3: CASGGETGGVNTGELFF. Here the CDR3 DNA reads TGTGCCAGCGGGGGGGAAACAGGGGGCGTGAACACCGGGGAGCTGTTTTTT.

This clonotype has ten or more counts. The V and J genes are TRBV5-8 and TRBJ1-4; 7 bases agree with TRBD1. CDR1 and CDR2 from the germline V gene are SGHTS and YDEGEE. Trimming cost V 4 bases and J 5 bases; bases outside gene matches: 8. This CDR3 contains 15 residues. The CDR3 region has the DNA TGTGCCAGCAGCCCTCAAGACAGGGTCAATGAAAAACTGTTTTTT. It is translated as CASSPQDRVNEKLFF.

At least ten counts were recorded for this clonotype. The chain carries TRBV5-5 and TRBJ1-4, with 8 nucleotides matching TRBD1. Germline-derived CDR1 and CDR2 are SGHKS and YYEKEE (reference sequence). This CDR3 contains 14 residues. Trimming took 5 bases from V and 2 from J; bases not matched to a gene: 2. The CDR3: CASRRTGTNEKLFF. The DNA for the CDR3 is TGTGCCAGCAGACGGACAGGGACTAATGAAAAACTGTTTTTT.

This chain connects TRBV3-1 to TRBJ2-2; the D call may be TRBD1 or TRBD2 (5 bases each). Trimming pared 7 bases from V and 7 bases from J, leaving 25 bases between. This CDR3 is 17 amino acids long. Germline CDR1 and CDR2: LGHDT and YNNKEL (reference sequence). The CDR3 bases are TGTGCCAGCACCCGGGACGCCTTTAACATAGCCAACGGGGAGCTGTTTTTT. This translates into CASTRDAFNIANGELFF.